This T cell receptor (beta chain) is drawn from a study of blood T cell repertoires in COVID-19. Study summary: Spain, Italy and the United States supplied samples that represented acute and convalescent COVID-19. Sample material is recorded as cDNA or gDNA derived from T cells, B-cell-depleted T cells, or PBMCs.

Authors' methods: Cell counts per sample came from amplifying reference gene primers. This table comes from immunoSEQ multiplex PCR, and its TCRdb copy is limited to in-frame clones, with some not included. Clonal size and the V and J genes are those of that table, whereas D and trimming came from the DNA. The sample gives around 160,000 clones, approximately 91% of which show up once; roughly 2.1% is in the top ten. CDR1 MDHEN and CDR2 SYDVKM come from the germline V gene. The trim removed 4 bases at V and 5 bases at J, leaving 11 bases unmatched. The CDR3 spans 16 residues. The rearrangement links TRBV28 to TRBJ2-1; 7 bases are a match to TRBD2. The TCR sequence derives from a human donor in a cohort sampled during active COVID-19. Sample: peripheral blood. CDR3 residues: CASSSYYGGTNNEQFF. The CDR3 DNA sequence: TGTGCCAGCAGTTCATACTATGGGGGGACTAACAATGAGCAGTTCTTC.